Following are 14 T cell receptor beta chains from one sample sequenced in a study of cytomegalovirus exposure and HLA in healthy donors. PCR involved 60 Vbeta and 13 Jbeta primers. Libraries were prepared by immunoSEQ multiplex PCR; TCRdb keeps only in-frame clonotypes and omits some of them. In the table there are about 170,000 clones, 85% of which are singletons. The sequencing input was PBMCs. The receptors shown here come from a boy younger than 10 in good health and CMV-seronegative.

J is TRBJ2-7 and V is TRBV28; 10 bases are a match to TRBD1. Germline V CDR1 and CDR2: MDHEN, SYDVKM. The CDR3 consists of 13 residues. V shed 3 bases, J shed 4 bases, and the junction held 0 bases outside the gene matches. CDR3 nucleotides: TGTGCCAGCAGTTTGGGACAGGGGTACGAGCAGTACGTC. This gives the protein CASSLGQGYEQYV.

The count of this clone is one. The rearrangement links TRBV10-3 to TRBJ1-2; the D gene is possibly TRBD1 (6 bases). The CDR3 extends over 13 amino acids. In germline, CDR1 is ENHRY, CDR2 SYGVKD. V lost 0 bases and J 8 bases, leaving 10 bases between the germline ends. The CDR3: CAISESGAGGYTF. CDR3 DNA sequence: TGTGCCATCAGTGAGTCGGGGGCTGGAGGCTACACCTTC.

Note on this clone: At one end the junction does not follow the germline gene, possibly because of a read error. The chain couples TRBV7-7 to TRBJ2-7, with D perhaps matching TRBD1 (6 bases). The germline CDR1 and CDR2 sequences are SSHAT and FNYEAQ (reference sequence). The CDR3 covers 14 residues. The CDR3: CASSPSAGVGEQYF. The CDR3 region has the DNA TGTGCTAGCAGCCCGTCGGCAGGGGTAGGTGAGCAGTACTTC.

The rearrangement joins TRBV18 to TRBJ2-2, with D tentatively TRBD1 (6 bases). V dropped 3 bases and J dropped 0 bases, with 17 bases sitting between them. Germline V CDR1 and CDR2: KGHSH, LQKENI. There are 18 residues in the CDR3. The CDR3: CASSPQVLQGTNTGELFF. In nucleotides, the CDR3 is TGTGCCAGCTCACCCCAAGTCCTACAGGGTACGAACACCGGGGAGCTGTTTTTT.

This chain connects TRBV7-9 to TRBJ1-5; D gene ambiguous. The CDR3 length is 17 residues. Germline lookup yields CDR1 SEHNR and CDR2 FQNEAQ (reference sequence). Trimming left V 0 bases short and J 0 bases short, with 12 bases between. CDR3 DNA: TGTGCCAGCAGCTTAGCGGGAGGAGTTTATAGCAATCAGCCCCAGCATTTT. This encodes CASSLAGGVYSNQPQHF.

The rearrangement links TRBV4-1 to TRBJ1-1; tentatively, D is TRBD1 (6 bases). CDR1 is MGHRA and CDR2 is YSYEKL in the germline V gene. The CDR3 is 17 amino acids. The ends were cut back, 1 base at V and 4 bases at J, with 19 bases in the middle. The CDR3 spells CASSQVRTQEGGTEAFF. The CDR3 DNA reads TGCGCCAGCAGCCAAGTTCGTACTCAGGAAGGGGGCACTGAAGCTTTCTTT.

DNA of the CDR3: TGCAGCGTTGCCTATCCAGATACGCAGTATTTT. Protein sequence: CSVAYPDTQYF. The chain recombines TRBV29-1 with TRBJ2-3; no reliable D call. Germline V CDR1 and CDR2: SQVTM, ANQGSEA. This CDR3 spans 11 amino acids. Trimming cost V 4 bases and J 4 bases, with 6 bases left between them.

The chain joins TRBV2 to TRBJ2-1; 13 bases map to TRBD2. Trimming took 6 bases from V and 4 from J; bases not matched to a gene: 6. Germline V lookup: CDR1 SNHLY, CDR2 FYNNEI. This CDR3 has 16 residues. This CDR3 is CASSVLAGGRYNEQFF. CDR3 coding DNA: TGTGCCAGCAGCGTACTAGCGGGAGGGCGTTACAATGAGCAGTTCTTC.

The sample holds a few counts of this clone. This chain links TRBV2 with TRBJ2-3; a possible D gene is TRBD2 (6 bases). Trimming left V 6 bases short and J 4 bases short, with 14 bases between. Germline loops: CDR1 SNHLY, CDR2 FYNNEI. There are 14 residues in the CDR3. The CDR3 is CASRSPGASDTQYF. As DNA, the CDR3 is TGTGCCAGCAGGAGCCCGGGAGCGTCAGATACGCAGTATTTT.

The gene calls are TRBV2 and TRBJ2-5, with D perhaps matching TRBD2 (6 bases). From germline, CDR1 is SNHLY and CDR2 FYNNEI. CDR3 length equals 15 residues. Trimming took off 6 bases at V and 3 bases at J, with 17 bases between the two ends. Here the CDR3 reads CASRSPAGWEETQYF. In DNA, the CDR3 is TGTGCCAGCAGATCCCCTGCGGGATGGGAAGAGACCCAGTACTTC. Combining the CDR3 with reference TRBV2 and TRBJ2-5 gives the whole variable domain EPEVTQTPSHQVTQMGQEVILRCVPISNHLYFYWYRQILGQKVEFLVSFYNNEISEKSEIFDDQFSVERPDGSNFTLKIRSTKLEDSAMYFCASRSPAGWEETQYFGPGTRLLVL.

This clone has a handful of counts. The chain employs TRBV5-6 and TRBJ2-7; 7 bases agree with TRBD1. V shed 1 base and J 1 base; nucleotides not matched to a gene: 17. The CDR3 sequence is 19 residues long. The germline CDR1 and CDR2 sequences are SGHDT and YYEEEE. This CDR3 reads CASSLWTGKVPLGSYEQYV. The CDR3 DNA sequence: TGTGCCAGCAGCTTGTGGACAGGAAAAGTGCCCCTAGGTTCCTACGAGCAGTACGTC.

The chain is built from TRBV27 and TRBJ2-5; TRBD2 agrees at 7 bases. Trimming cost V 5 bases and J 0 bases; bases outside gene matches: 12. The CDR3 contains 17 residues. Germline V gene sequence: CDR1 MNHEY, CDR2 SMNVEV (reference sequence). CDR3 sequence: CASSPLAGATNQETQYF. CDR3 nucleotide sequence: TGTGCCAGCAGTCCCCTTGCGGGAGCAACTAACCAAGAGACCCAGTACTTC.

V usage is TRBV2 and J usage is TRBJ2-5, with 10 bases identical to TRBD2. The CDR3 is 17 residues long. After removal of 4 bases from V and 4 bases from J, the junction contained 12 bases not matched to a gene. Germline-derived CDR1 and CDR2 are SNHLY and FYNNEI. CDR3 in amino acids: CASSVRLAGVSAETQYF. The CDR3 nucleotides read TGTGCCAGCAGTGTCCGGCTAGCGGGAGTAAGTGCAGAGACCCAGTACTTC. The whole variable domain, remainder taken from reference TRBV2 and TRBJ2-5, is EPEVTQTPSHQVTQMGQEVILRCVPISNHLYFYWYRQILGQKVEFLVSFYNNEISEKSEIFDDQFSVERPDGSNFTLKIRSTKLEDSAMYFCASSVRLAGVSAETQYFGPGTRLLVL.

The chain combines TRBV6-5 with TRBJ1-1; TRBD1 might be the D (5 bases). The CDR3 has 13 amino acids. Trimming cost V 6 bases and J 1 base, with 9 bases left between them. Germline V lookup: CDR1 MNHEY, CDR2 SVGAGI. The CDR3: CASSATENTEAFF. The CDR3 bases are TGTGCCAGCAGCGCGACAGAGAACACTGAAGCTTTCTTT.